The source of this T cell receptor (beta chain) is a study of PD-1 blockade in classical Hodgkin lymphoma. Broader study findings: Before treatment, TCR diversity in newly diagnosed patients was reportedly lower than in healthy donors. Still unresolved is the cause of the repertoire differences, which may be disease activity or prior therapy.

The repertoire was sequenced with immunoSEQ multiplex PCR; TCRdb's copy has only in-frame clones and lacks some. The top ten clones hold roughly 2.1% of a sample with some 31,000 clones, 90% to 95% of them seen once. The time point was: newly diagnosed, previously untreated cHL patient sample. PBMCs from patients with newly diagnosed, untreated classical Hodgkin lymphoma served as a comparison group for the relapsed/refractory trial patients. V lost 0 bases and J lost 2, with 11 bases in between. The CDR3 covers 15 residues. The germline V gene encodes CDR1 SGDLS and CDR2 YYNGEE. Worth noting for this clone: The antigen is not known.

This receptor was identified in a human donor with classical Hodgkin lymphoma. The sample taken for sequencing was peripheral blood mononuclear cells (PBMCs). The chain joins TRBV9 to TRBJ2-5, with D tentatively TRBD2 (6 bases). This CDR3 is CASSVGGTLQETQYF. The CDR3 DNA reads TGTGCCAGCAGCGTAGGGGGGACTTTACAAGAGACCCAGTACTTC.